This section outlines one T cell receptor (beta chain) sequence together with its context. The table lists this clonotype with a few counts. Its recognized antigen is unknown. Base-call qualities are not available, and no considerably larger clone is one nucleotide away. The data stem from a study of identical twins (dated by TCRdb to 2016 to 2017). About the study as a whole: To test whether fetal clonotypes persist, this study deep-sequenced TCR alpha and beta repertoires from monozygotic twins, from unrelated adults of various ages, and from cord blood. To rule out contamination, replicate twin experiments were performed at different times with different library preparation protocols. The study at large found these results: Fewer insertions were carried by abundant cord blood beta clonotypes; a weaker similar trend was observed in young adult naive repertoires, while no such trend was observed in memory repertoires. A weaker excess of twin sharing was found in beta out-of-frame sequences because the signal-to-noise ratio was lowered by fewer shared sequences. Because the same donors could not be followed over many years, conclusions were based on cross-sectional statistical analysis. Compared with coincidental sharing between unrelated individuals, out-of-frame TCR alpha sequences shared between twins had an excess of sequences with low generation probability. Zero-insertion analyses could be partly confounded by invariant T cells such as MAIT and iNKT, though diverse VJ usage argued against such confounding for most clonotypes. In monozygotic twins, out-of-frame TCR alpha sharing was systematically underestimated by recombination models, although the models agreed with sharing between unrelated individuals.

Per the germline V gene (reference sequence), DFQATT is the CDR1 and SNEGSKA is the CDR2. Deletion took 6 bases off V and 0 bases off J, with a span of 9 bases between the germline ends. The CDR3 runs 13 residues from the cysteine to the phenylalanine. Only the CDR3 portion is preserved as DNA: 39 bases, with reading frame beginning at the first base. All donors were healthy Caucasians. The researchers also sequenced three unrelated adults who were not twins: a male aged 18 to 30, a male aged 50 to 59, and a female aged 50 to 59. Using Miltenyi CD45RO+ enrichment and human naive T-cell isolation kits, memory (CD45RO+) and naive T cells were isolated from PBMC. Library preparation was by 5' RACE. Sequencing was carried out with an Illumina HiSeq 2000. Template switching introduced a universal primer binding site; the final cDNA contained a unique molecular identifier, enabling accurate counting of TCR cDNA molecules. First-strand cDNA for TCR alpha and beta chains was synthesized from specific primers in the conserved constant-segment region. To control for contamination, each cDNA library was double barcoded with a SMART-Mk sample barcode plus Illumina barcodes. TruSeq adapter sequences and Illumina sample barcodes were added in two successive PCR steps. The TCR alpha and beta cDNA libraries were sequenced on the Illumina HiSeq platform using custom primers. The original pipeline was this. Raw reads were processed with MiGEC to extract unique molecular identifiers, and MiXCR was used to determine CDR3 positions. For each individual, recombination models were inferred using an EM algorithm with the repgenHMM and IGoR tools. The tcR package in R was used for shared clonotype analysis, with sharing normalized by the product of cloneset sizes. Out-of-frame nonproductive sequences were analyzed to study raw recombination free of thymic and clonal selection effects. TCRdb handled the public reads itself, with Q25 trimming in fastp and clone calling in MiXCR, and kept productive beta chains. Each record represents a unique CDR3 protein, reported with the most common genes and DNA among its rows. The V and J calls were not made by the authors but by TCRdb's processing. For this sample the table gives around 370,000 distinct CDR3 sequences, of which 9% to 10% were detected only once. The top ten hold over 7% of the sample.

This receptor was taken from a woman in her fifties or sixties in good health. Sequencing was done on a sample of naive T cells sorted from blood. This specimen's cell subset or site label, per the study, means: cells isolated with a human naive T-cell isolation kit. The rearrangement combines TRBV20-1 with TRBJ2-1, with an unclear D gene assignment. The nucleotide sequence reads TGCAGTGCCCGGATTAGCTCCTACAATGAGCAGTTCTTC. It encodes CSARISSYNEQFF.